The rows below give T cell receptor beta chains drawn from one sample of a study of blood T cell repertoires in COVID-19. The method was immunoSEQ multiplex PCR; TCRdb's version includes in-frame clones alone and lacks a portion of them. The repertoire holds about 140,000 clones, with 88% as singletons. Sample: peripheral blood. The source of these receptors is a human donor in a cohort sampled during active COVID-19. Both conserved end residues are part of each CDR3. Each record gives: V gene, CDR3 protein.

TRBV3-1/TRBV3-2,CASSQVSVYGYTF
TRBV7-8,CASSTYRVSGNTIYF
TRBV5-5,CASALGGQETQYF
TRBV29-1,CSAETGGPYEQYF
TRBV7-6,CASSLTGASEAFF
TRBV19,CASSRNSNQPQHF
TRBV4-1,CASSLFEGGAYEQYF
TRBV2,CASSLQGYTEAFF
TRBV27,CASRGTGHEKLFF
TRBV30,CAWSVREVYGYTF
TRBV7-2,CASSLVGGGGADTQYF
TRBV10-3,CAISATGKNNEQFF
TRBV6-5,CASSYSIDREGDEQFF
TRBV30,CAWSVGLAGGTDTQYF
TRBV19,CASSTLQGAGTDTQYF
TRBV10-3,CAISETSGGRFEQFF
TRBV19,CASGRTGASEAFF
TRBV6-5,CASIRSAGADEQYF
TRBV19,CASSSRDSYNYGYTF
TRBV7-2,CASSSRTGGAGAGELFF
TRBV5-1,CASSLAGDTQYF
TRBV15,CATSREEGYEQYF
TRBV2,CASERGGLYNEQFF